This T cell receptor (beta chain) was recorded in a study of patients and donors after allogeneic stem cell transplantation. Trimming took 4 bases from V and 2 from J, leaving 9 bases between them. Germline V CDR1 and CDR2: SQVTM, ANQGSEA. The CDR3 runs 13 residues. One entry per CDR3 protein, called by TCRdb with MiXCR from the RT-PCR reads. The table shows about 110,000 distinct CDR3 sequences, with over 30% occurring only once. The sample comprised blood, either unsorted or a sorted T cell fraction (not recorded which). The rearrangement joins TRBV29-1 to TRBJ2-4; no clear D. The TCR originated in a human donor who was either an allogeneic HSCT recipient or a stem cell or donor lymphocyte infusion donor (not recorded which). It is not recorded whose cells these are; they may come from a transplant donor. The DNA of the CDR3 is TGCAGCGTTGGAGACACCACCAAAAACATTCAGTACTTC. This gives the protein CSVGDTTKNIQYF.